Included here is one T cell receptor beta chain sequence, with context. Its target is not known. This entry is derived from a study of Graves' ophthalmopathy and Graves' hyperthyroidism. General study results and limits: Blood also contained most of the expanded thyroid clonotypes above 0.001 frequency. Ophthalmopathy progression predictions by the model showed about 75% specificity and 70.59% sensitivity.

Amplifying from RNA transcripts, the study obtained TCR beta CDR3 regions. The first-round RT-PCR employed HTBI primers together with the Qiagen OneStep RT-PCR kit. A multiplex PCR was then performed as the second round. MiXCR, run by TCRdb on the multiplex PCR reads, gives a single entry per CDR3 protein. The sample consists of 450,000 to 600,000 distinct CDR3 sequences, about 35% of them appearing once. The CDR3 covers 12 residues. The junction had 5 bases not matched to a gene; V was cut back by 4 bases and J by 10 bases. This TCR was sampled from an adult man with Graves' hyperthyroidism. What was sequenced was peripheral blood or thyroid tissue (not recorded which). The gene calls are TRBV12-3 or TRBV12-4 and TRBJ1-1; TRBD1 aligns across 8 bases. Here the CDR3 reads CASSSRQGRAFF. For the CDR3, the DNA is TGTGCCAGCAGTTCCCGACAGGGGCGAGCTTTCTTT.